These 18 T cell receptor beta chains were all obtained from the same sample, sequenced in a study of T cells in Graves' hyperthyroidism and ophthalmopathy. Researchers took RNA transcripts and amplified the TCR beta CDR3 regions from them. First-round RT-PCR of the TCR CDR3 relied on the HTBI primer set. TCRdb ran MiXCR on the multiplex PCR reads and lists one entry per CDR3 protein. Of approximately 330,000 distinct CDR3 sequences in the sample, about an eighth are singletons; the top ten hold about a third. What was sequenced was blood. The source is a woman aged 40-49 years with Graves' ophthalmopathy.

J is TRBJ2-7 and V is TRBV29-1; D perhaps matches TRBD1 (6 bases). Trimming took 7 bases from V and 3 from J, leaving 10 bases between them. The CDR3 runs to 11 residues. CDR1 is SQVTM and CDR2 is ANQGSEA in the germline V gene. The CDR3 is CSAYRDYEQYF. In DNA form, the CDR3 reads TGCAGCGCCTACAGGGACTACGAGCAGTACTTC.

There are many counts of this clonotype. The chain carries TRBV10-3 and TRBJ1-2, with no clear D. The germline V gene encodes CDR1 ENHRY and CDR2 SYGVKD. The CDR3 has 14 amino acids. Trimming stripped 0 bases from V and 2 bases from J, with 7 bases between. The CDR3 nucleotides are TGTGCCATCAGTGAGTCGCCCAGCAACTATGGCTACACCTTC. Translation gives CAISESPSNYGYTF.

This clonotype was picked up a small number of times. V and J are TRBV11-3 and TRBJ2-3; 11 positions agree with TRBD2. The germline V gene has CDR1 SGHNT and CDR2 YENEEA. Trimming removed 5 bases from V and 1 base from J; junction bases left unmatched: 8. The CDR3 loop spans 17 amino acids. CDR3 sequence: CASSPRTSGLGTDTQYF. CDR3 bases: TGTGCCAGCAGCCCCAGGACTAGCGGGCTTGGCACAGATACGCAGTATTTT.

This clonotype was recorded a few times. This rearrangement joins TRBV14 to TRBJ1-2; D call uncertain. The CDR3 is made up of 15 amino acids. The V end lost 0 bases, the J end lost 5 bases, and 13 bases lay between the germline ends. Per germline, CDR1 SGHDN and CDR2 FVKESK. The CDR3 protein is CASSQEASVRYGYTF. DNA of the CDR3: TGTGCCAGCAGCCAAGAAGCGTCAGTACGATATGGCTACACCTTC.

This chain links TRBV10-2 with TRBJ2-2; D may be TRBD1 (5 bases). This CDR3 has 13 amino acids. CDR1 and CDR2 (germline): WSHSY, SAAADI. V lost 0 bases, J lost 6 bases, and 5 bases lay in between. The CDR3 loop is CASSESGPGELFF. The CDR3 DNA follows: TGCGCCAGCAGTGAGTCGGGGCCCGGGGAGCTGTTTTTT.

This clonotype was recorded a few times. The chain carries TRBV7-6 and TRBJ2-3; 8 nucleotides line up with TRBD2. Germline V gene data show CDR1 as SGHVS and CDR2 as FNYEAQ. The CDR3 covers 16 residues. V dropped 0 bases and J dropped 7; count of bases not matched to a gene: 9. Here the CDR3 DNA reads TGTGCCAGCAGCTTAGCGGGACTAGTAAAGGGAAATACGCAGTATTTT. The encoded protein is CASSLAGLVKGNTQYF.

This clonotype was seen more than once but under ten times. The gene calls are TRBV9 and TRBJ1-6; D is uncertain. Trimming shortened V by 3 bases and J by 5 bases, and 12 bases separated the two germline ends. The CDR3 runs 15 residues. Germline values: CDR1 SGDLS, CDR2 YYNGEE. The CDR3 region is CASSGELGNNSPLHF. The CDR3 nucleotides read TGTGCCAGCAGCGGAGAACTGGGTAATAATTCACCCCTCCACTTT.

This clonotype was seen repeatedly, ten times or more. The CDR3 DNA is TGTGCCAGCAGAGGGACAGGGGCGAAAGCTTTCTTT. Encoded protein: CASRGTGAKAFF. This chain uses TRBV28 with TRBJ1-1; the match to TRBD1 covers 10 bases. This CDR3 spans 12 amino acids. The germline V gene has CDR1 MDHEN and CDR2 SYDVKM. V shed 6 bases and J 9 bases; nucleotides not matched to a gene: 4. Complete variable domain (other parts from reference TRBV28 and TRBJ1-1): DVKVTQSSRYLVKRTGEKVFLECVQDMDHENMFWYRQDPGLGLRLIYFSYDVKMKEKGDIPEGYSVSREKKERFSLILESASTNQTSMYLCASRGTGAKAFFGQGTRLTVV.

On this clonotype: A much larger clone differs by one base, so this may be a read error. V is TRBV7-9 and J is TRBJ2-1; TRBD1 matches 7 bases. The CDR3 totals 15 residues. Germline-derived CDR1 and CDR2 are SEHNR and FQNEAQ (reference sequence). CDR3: CANSLGLDRAYEQFF. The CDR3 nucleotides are TGTGCCAACAGCTTGGGCCTCGACAGGGCTTATGAGCAGTTCTTC.

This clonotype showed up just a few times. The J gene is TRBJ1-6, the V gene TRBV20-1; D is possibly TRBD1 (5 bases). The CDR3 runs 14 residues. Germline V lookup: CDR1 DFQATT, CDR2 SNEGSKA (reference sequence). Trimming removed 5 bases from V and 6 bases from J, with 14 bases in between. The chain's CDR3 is CSAESSGTNSPLHF. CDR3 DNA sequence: TGCAGTGCTGAATCTTCAGGGACTAATTCACCCCTCCACTTT.

The CDR3 protein is CASSVDNTATHEQYF. CDR3 DNA: TGCGCCAGCAGCGTTGACAATACTGCGACCCACGAGCAGTACTTC. J is TRBJ2-7 and V is TRBV5-1; D remains ambiguous. The V end lost 4 bases, the J end lost 5 bases, and 19 bases lay between the germline ends. The CDR3 is 15 amino acids. Germline CDR1 SGHRS, CDR2 YFSETQ.

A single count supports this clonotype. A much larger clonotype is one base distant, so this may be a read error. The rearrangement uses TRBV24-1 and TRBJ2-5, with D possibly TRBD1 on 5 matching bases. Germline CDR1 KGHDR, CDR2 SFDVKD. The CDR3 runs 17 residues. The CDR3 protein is CVTSDSTRTSYQETQYF. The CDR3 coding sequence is TGTGTCACCAGTGACTCCACCCGGACATCGTACCAAGAGACCCAGTACTTC.

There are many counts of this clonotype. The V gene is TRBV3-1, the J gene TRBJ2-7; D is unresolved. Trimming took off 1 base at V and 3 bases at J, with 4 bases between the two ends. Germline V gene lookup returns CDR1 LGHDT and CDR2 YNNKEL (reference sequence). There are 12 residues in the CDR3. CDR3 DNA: TGTGCCAGCAGCCAAGGCGGCTACGAGCAGTACTTC. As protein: CASSQGGYEQYF.

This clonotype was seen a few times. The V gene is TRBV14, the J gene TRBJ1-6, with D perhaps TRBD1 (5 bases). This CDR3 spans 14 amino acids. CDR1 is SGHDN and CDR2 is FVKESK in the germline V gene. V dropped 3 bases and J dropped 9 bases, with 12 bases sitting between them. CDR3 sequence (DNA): TGTGCCAGCAGCCACCGGGGCTCGGTTTCACCCCTCCACTTT. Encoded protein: CASSHRGSVSPLHF.

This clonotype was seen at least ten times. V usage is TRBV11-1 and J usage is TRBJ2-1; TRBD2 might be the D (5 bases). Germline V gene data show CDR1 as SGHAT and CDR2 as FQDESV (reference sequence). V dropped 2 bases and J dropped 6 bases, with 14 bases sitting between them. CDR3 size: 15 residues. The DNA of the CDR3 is TGTGCCAGCAGCTTAAGGGAGCTAGTTACCAATGAGCAGTTCTTC. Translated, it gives CASSLRELVTNEQFF.

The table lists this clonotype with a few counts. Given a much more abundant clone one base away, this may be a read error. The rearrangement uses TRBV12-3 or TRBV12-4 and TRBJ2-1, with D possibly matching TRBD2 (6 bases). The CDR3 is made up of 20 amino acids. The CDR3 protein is CASMRLGVERRVTPYNEQSF. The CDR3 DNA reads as TGTGCCAGCATGCGACTGGGGGTAGAGAGGAGGGTTACCCCCTACAATGAGCAGTCCTTC.

CDR3 sequence: CAISVGQRGNTIYF. The DNA for the CDR3 is TGTGCCATCAGTGTGGGACAGAGAGGAAACACCATATATTTT. The genes are TRBV10-3 and TRBJ1-3; TRBD1 matches at 7 bases. The CDR3 spans 14 residues. Per germline, CDR1 ENHRY and CDR2 SYGVKD. V gave up 4 bases and J gave up 4 bases; unmatched junction bases: 4.

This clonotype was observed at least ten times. CDR3 nucleotides: TGCGCCAGCAGCAAGGACAGGTTTCTTACAGATACGCAGTATTTT. The encoded protein is CASSKDRFLTDTQYF. The chain recombines TRBV5-1 with TRBJ2-3, with 7 bases that match TRBD1. The CDR3 runs to 15 residues. Germline values: CDR1 SGHRS, CDR2 YFSETQ. V dropped 4 bases and J dropped 3; count of bases not matched to a gene: 8.